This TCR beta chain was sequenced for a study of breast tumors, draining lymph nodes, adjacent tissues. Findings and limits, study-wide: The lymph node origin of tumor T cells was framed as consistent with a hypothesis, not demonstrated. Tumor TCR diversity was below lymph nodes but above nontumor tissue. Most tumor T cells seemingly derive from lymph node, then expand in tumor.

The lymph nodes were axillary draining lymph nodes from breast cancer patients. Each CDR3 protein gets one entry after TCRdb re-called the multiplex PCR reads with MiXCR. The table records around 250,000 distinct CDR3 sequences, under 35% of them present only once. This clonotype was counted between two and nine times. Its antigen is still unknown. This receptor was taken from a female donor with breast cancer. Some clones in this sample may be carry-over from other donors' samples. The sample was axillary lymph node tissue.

As DNA, the CDR3 is TGTGCCAGCAGTTACCCAACTCTTACAGGGACTGTTACCTACAATGAGCAGTTCTTC. Amino acid sequence: CASSYPTLTGTVTYNEQFF. J is TRBJ2-1 and V is TRBV12-3 or TRBV12-4; D might be TRBD1 or TRBD2, each matching 6 bases. CDR3 length equals 19 residues. V was clipped by 4 bases and J by 2 bases, with 24 bases between them.